What follows are 19 T cell receptor beta chains derived from one specimen sequenced in a study of Graves' ophthalmopathy and Graves' hyperthyroidism. The TCR beta CDR3 regions underwent amplification from RNA transcripts. HTBI primers were employed in first-round RT-PCR, then a second-round multiplex PCR followed. A single record per CDR3 protein comes from TCRdb applying MiXCR to the multiplex PCR reads. The data hold some 1.1 million distinct CDR3 sequences, with less than 45% observed a single time. Sequencing input: peripheral blood or thyroid tissue (not recorded which). All receptors derive from an adult man with Graves' hyperthyroidism.

This clonotype was recorded at least ten times. The CDR3 region has the DNA TGTGCCAGCAGCCAAGGGACCCCGACCGGGGAGCTGTTTTTT. Amino acids: CASSQGTPTGELFF. The chain has TRBV12-3 or TRBV12-4 and TRBJ2-2; TRBD1 or TRBD2 may be the D gene (5 bases each). This CDR3 has 14 amino acids. The V end lost 6 bases, the J end lost 5 bases, and 13 bases lay between the germline ends.

The chain recombines TRBV19 with TRBJ1-4, with D perhaps matching TRBD1 (5 bases). Between the trimmed V and J ends, which lost 3 bases and 1 base, there was a span of 18 bases. The CDR3 sequence is 18 residues long. In germline, CDR1 is LNHDA, CDR2 SQIVND (reference sequence). The CDR3 DNA sequence: TGTGCCAGTAGTATTCTTAGGTCGACAGCACGAACTAATGAAAAACTGTTTTTT. Its protein is CASSILRSTARTNEKLFF.

About this clonotype: A read error may produce the germline difference seen at one junction end. The chain combines TRBV11-2 with TRBJ2-2; the D gene is possibly TRBD2 (6 bases). CDR1 and CDR2 from the germline V gene are SGHAT and FQNNGV. The CDR3 contains 17 residues. The CDR3 protein is CASSQEAIVLAAGELFF. DNA of the CDR3: TGCGCCAGCAGCCAAGAAGCGATCGTACTAGCAGCCGGGGAGCTGTTTTTT. Variable domain in full (rest from reference TRBV11-2 and TRBJ2-2): EAGVAQSPRYKIIEKRQSVAFWCNPISGHATLYWYQQILGQGPKLLIQFQNNGVVDDSQLPKDRFSAERLKGVDSTLKIQPAKLEDSAVYLCASSQEAIVLAAGELFFGEGSRLTVL.

On this clonotype itself: A read error may produce the germline difference seen at one junction end. The chain uses TRBV24-1 and TRBJ1-2, with 9 bases identical to TRBD1. The germline gives CDR1 KGHDR, CDR2 SFDVKD. This CDR3 is built from 17 residues. The CDR3 region has the DNA TGTGCCAGCAGTGATATGGGACAGGGAGGATTGCTCTATGGCTACACCTTC. This translates into CASSDMGQGGLLYGYTF.

V and J are TRBV30 and TRBJ1-1, with a possible D match to TRBD1 (6 bases). V lost 3 bases and J lost 0, with 8 bases in between. The CDR3 is made up of 13 amino acids. Germline CDR1 and CDR2: GTSNPN and SVGIG (reference sequence). For the CDR3, the DNA is TGTGCCTGGAGAAACAGGGTGAACACTGAAGCTTTCTTT. Its protein is CAWRNRVNTEAFF.

This clonotype was seen ten or more times. The CDR3 spells CATGTGGETQYF. CDR3 sequence (DNA): TGCGCCACAGGGACAGGGGGAGAGACCCAGTACTTC. The J gene is TRBJ2-5, the V gene TRBV5-1, with 11 bases that match TRBD1. Germline-derived CDR1 and CDR2 are SGHRS and YFSETQ. The V gene end was trimmed by 9 bases and the J gene end by 4 bases; junction bases not matched to a gene: 2. This CDR3 has 12 residues.

The chain links TRBV28 to TRBJ2-7; 8 bases are a match to TRBD1. V lost 0 bases to trimming and J lost 7 bases; unmatched junction nucleotides: 26. CDR1 and CDR2 (germline): MDHEN, SYDVKM. This CDR3 spans 21 amino acids. CDR3 DNA: TGTGCCAGCAGTTTATGGGACGGGACAGGAGGAGGTCAATTCATCCTGGGGGAGCAGTACTTC. It specifies CASSLWDGTGGGQFILGEQYF.

V usage is TRBV20-1 and J usage is TRBJ1-5; D remains unclear. V lost 3 bases and J 3 bases, leaving 12 bases between the germline ends. Germline-derived CDR1 and CDR2 are DFQATT and SNEGSKA (reference sequence). This CDR3 contains 14 residues. The CDR3 DNA sequence: TGCAGTGCTAGGACACCGGGATTCAATCAGCCCCAGCATTTT. Translated, it gives CSARTPGFNQPQHF.

V gene TRBV9 combines with J gene TRBJ1-1; 9 nucleotides agree with TRBD1. Germline V gene lookup returns CDR1 SGDLS and CDR2 YYNGEE. The CDR3 has 20 amino acids. The ends lost 0 bases at V and 2 bases at J; junction bases unmatched: 17. The CDR3 DNA reads TGTGCCAGCAGCGTAGCCGGGACAGGGAAGCCGTCGAGGGCAAACACTGAAGCTTTCTTT. Amino acid sequence: CASSVAGTGKPSRANTEAFF.

This clonotype was seen repeatedly, ten times or more. The chain couples TRBV2 to TRBJ1-2; D gene unclear. The CDR3 contains 13 residues. Germline assignment: CDR1 SNHLY and CDR2 FYNNEI. V lost 11 bases to trimming and J lost 5 bases, with 18 bases between them. The CDR3 DNA is TGTGCCGGGAGACGACTGAGTAGTTATGGCTACACCTTC. Its protein product is CAGRRLSSYGYTF.

The chain uses TRBV7-2 and TRBJ1-4; 7 bases align to TRBD1. The V gene end was trimmed by 2 bases and the J gene end by 15 bases; junction bases not matched to a gene: 3. From germline, CDR1 is SGHTA and CDR2 FQGNSA. The CDR3 spans 11 residues. Written as DNA, the CDR3 is TGTGCCAGCAGCTTACGCAGGGGGTTGTTTTTT. Its protein is CASSLRRGLFF.

The rearrangement uses TRBV10-3 and TRBJ2-6; 8 positions agree with TRBD2. Germline assignment: CDR1 ENHRY and CDR2 SYGVKD. This CDR3 has 18 amino acids. Germline trimming cut 0 bases from V and 2 bases from J; bases unmatched to any gene: 6. CDR3 amino acids: CAISESSGRGPGANVLTF. The DNA of the CDR3 is TGTGCCATCAGTGAGTCGAGCGGGAGAGGCCCTGGGGCCAACGTCCTGACTTTC.

As for this clonotype: One junction end does not reproduce the germline sequence, and a read error may be involved. V gene TRBV25-1 combines with J gene TRBJ2-6, with a possible D match to TRBD2 (5 bases). CDR3 length: 16 residues. Per the germline V gene, CDR1 is MGHDK and CDR2 is SYGVNS. The CDR3 region is CACSANAGAGANVLTF. Here the CDR3 DNA reads TGTGCCTGCAGTGCTAACGCGGGCGCTGGGGCCAACGTCCTGACTTTC.

In the case of this clonotype: This could be a read error, since a much larger clone is one nucleotide away. The chain combines TRBV29-1 with TRBJ1-3; D remains unclear. The CDR3 is 9 amino acids. Germline V gene lookup returns CDR1 SQVTM and CDR2 ANQGSEA. In DNA form, the CDR3 reads TGCAGTACTGGAAACACCATATATTTT. This sequence encodes CSTGNTIYF.

This clonotype was detected many times. This chain links TRBV2 with TRBJ1-1; tentatively, D is TRBD1 (6 bases). The CDR3 consists of 15 residues. CDR1 and CDR2 from the germline V gene are SNHLY and FYNNEI. Trimming stripped 3 bases from V and 4 bases from J, with 15 bases between. The DNA of the CDR3 is TGTGCCAGCAGTGACCAGGGGTCCGGAGTCACTGAAGCTTTCTTT. It codes for CASSDQGSGVTEAFF.

In its sample, this clonotype was seen a few times. J is TRBJ1-3 and V is TRBV19, with 8 bases that match TRBD1. Germline loops: CDR1 LNHDA, CDR2 SQIVND (reference sequence). The CDR3 is 16 residues long. Unmatched junction bases numbered 9, after V lost 6 bases and J lost 2 bases. Written as DNA, the CDR3 is TGTGCCAGTAGGCCTCGGACAGGGTCGGCTGGAAACACCATATATTTT. Translating gives CASRPRTGSAGNTIYF.

This clonotype was observed at least ten times. The chain carries TRBV10-3 and TRBJ2-7, with 13 bases matching TRBD2. This CDR3 spans 15 amino acids. Germline lookup yields CDR1 ENHRY and CDR2 SYGVKD. Unmatched junction bases numbered 5, after V lost 7 bases and J lost 2 bases. DNA for the CDR3: TGTGCCATCACCTCACTAGCGGGAGGGCCCTACGAGCAGTACTTC. It encodes CAITSLAGGPYEQYF.

The genes are TRBV20-1 and TRBJ1-2, with no clear D. This CDR3 has 12 amino acids. Germline V CDR1 and CDR2: DFQATT, SNEGSKA (reference sequence). Trimming shortened V by 5 bases and J by 4 bases, and 11 bases separated the two germline ends. Written as DNA, the CDR3 is TGCAGTGCTCCTACCGGGAGCTATGGCTACACCTTC. It is translated as CSAPTGSYGYTF.

This clonotype appeared many times. The chain couples TRBV19 to TRBJ1-1, with D perhaps matching TRBD1 (5 bases). The CDR3 covers 10 residues. Looked up from germline, CDR1 is LNHDA and CDR2 is SQIVND (reference sequence). For the CDR3, the DNA is TGTGTCAGCGGGGGCACTGAAGCTTTCTTT. Translation: CVSGGTEAFF.